These 3 T cell receptor beta chains share one sample of origin, sequenced in a study of blood T cell repertoires in COVID-19. Clones were read by immunoSEQ multiplex PCR, and TCRdb kept only the in-frame ones, dropping some. The sample has some 30,000 clones; approximately 91% are singletons. The sequenced sample consisted of peripheral blood. The receptors derive from a human donor with active COVID-19. The donor label of this sample is uncertain.

This chain links TRBV7-3 with TRBJ2-5; TRBD1 aligns across 9 bases. J was trimmed by 5 bases and V by 4 bases; bases with no gene match: 5. The CDR3 sequence is 14 residues long. The germline V gene encodes CDR1 SGHTA and CDR2 FQGTGA. Here the CDR3 reads CASSSTGTGETQYF. CDR3 bases: TGTGCCAGCAGCTCGACCGGGACAGGGGAGACCCAGTACTTC.

The chain couples TRBV5-6 to TRBJ1-2; TRBD1 matches 9 bases. The CDR3 loop spans 14 amino acids. CDR1 SGHDT and CDR2 YYEEEE come from the germline V gene. The V gene end was trimmed by 4 bases and the J gene end by 4 bases; junction bases not matched to a gene: 5. CDR3: CASSGTGYTYGYTF. CDR3 in DNA: TGTGCCAGCAGCGGGACAGGGTATACCTATGGCTACACCTTC.

The gene calls are TRBV5-5 and TRBJ2-6, with D tentatively TRBD1 (6 bases). CDR1 is SGHKS and CDR2 is YYEKEE in the germline V gene (reference sequence). The CDR3 has 18 amino acids. Trimming took off 0 bases at V and 1 base at J, with 14 bases between the two ends. The chain's CDR3 is CASSLGGQIKSGANVLTF. CDR3 nucleotides: TGTGCCAGCAGCTTGGGGGGGCAGATCAAGTCTGGGGCCAACGTCCTGACTTTC.